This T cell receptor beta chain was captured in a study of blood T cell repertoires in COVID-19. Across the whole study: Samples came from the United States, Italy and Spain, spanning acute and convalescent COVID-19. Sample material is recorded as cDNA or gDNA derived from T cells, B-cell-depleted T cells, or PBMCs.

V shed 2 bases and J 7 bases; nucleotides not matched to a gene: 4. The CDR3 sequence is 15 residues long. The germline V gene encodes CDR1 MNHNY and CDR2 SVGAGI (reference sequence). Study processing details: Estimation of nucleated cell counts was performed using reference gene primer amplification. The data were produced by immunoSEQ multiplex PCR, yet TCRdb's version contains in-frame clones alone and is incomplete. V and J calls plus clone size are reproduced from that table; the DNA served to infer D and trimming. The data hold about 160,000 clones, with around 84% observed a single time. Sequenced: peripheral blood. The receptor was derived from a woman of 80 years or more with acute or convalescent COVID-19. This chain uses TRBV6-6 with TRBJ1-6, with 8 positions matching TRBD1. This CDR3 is CASSYGQGENSPLHF. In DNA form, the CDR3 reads TGTGCCAGCAGTTACGGACAGGGTGAGAATTCACCCCTCCACTTT.